The source of this T cell receptor beta chain is a study of shared T cell receptors in the human thymus. The method was immunoSEQ multiplex PCR; TCRdb's version includes in-frame clones alone and lacks a portion of them. The sample has some 700,000 clones; approximately 90% are singletons. These records were also assigned to another study, of human thymus T cells. That study adds: The thymus tissue came from resections taken during corrective heart surgery. Use of V and J genes seemed skewed within the thymic and blood repertoires. Unrelated people showed highly overlapping thymic repertoires, related research reported.

The specimen was thymocytes. This clonotype originated in a boy under two years old with a congenital heart defect.

The CDR3 DNA reads TGTGCCAGTAGTCTTCACCTTCTAACAGGGGGCTCAGGCTACACCTTC. Translating gives CASSLHLLTGGSGYTF. The chain has TRBV19 and TRBJ1-2; TRBD1 aligns across 9 bases. Trimming took 5 bases from V and 8 from J; bases not matched to a gene: 15. Germline loops: CDR1 LNHDA, CDR2 SQIVND (reference sequence). The CDR3 is 16 residues long.